A single sample is the source of the 28 T cell receptor beta chains below, sequenced in a study of cytomegalovirus exposure and HLA in healthy donors (TCRdb year 2017). Library method: the immunoSEQ multiplex PCR assay. A mixture of 60 forward primers for TCR Vbeta segments and 13 reverse primers for TCR Jbeta segments was used in the multiplex PCR. Sourced from immuneACCESS, this table was stored by TCRdb with only in-frame sequences that have V and J called. A share of the clones is absent; for the studies checked, an unresolved V gene accounts for under half, and the remainder has no known explanation. The sample profile shows about 120,000 clones; approximately 72% of them were found once. 30% of the sample is held by the ten biggest clonotypes. The sequencing sample was made of PBMCs. The receptors were sampled from a man aged 60-69 years in good health and CMV-seropositive.

This chain connects TRBV7-3 to TRBJ2-1; 8 positions match TRBD1. Germline V CDR1 and CDR2: SGHTA, FQGTGA. This CDR3 region has 14 residues. J was trimmed by 7 bases and V by 5 bases; bases with no gene match: 7. The CDR3 here is CASSPQGARNEQFF. The CDR3 DNA sequence: TGTGCCAGCAGCCCGCAGGGGGCACGGAATGAGCAGTTCTTC.

This chain joins TRBV2 and TRBJ2-1; tentatively, D is TRBD1 (6 bases). Trimming cost V 6 bases and J 6 bases, with 12 bases left between them. From germline, CDR1 is SNHLY and CDR2 FYNNEI. CDR3 size: 13 residues. CDR3 amino acids: CASRTTGINEQFF. The CDR3 bases are TGTGCCAGCAGGACTACAGGGATCAATGAGCAGTTCTTC. Combining the CDR3 with reference TRBV2 and TRBJ2-1 gives the whole variable domain EPEVTQTPSHQVTQMGQEVILRCVPISNHLYFYWYRQILGQKVEFLVSFYNNEISEKSEIFDDQFSVERPDGSNFTLKIRSTKLEDSAMYFCASRTTGINEQFFGPGTRLTVL.

The rearrangement links TRBV6-1 to TRBJ1-1; no firm D call. This CDR3 spans 13 amino acids. With 11 bases removed from V and 0 bases from J, the gap between germline ends came to 13 bases. Looked up from germline, CDR1 is MNHNS and CDR2 is SASEGT. CDR3 loop: CAGTVNLNTEAFF. The CDR3 nucleotides are TGTGCCGGTACAGTAAATTTGAACACTGAAGCTTTCTTT.

The V gene is TRBV19, the J gene TRBJ1-1, with TRBD1 identical over 8 bases. This CDR3 has 17 amino acids. From germline, CDR1 is LNHDA and CDR2 SQIVND (reference sequence). The V and J ends lost 4 bases and 3 bases, in that order; junction bases with no gene match: 13. As DNA, the CDR3 is TGTGCCAGTAGTACAAATCGACAGGGGTTAATGGACACTGAAGCTTTCTTT. This codes for CASSTNRQGLMDTEAFF.

This chain joins TRBV6-5 and TRBJ2-7; no reliable D call. This CDR3 has 14 residues. Germline CDR1 MNHEY, CDR2 SVGAGI. V shed 2 bases and J shed 3 bases, with 11 bases lying between them. The CDR3, as DNA: TGTGCCAGCAGTTACGGCCTCAGAAGCTACGAGCAGTACTTC. This codes for CASSYGLRSYEQYF.

Notes on this clone: One end of the junction is discordant with germline, which a read error may explain. This chain joins TRBV19 and TRBJ1-1; TRBD1 might be the D (6 bases). The CDR3 spans 13 residues. CDR1 and CDR2 (germline): LNHDA, SQIVND (reference sequence). The CDR3 sequence is CASSRGGDTEAFF. The CDR3 DNA reads TGTGCCAGCAGTAGGGGGGGAGACACTGAAGCTTTCTTT.

The chain couples TRBV6-1 to TRBJ2-7, with 8 bases matching TRBD2. Germline V lookup: CDR1 MNHNS, CDR2 SASEGT. The V gene end was trimmed by 10 bases and the J gene end by 4 bases; junction bases not matched to a gene: 15. The CDR3 is made up of 15 amino acids. The CDR3 is CATEGLAGPGYEQYF. CDR3 sequence (DNA): TGTGCCACCGAAGGATTAGCGGGGCCAGGGTACGAGCAGTACTTC.

J is TRBJ1-1 and V is TRBV5-1; D is ambiguous. Germline loops: CDR1 SGHRS, CDR2 YFSETQ. CDR3 size: 15 residues. V lost 0 bases and J lost 1, with 10 bases in between. The DNA for the CDR3 is TGCGCCAGCAGCTTGGGAGGTTCCGGGAACACTGAAGCTTTCTTT. Its translation: CASSLGGSGNTEAFF. The full variable domain, rest sourced from reference TRBV5-1 and TRBJ1-1, is KAGVTQTPRYLIKTRGQQVTLSCSPISGHRSVSWYQQTPGQGLQFLFEYFSETQRNKGNFPGRFSGRQFSNSRSEMNVSTLELGDSALYLCASSLGGSGNTEAFFGQGTRLTVV.

This clone was seen once. V and J are TRBV7-3 and TRBJ1-1, with 9 nucleotides matching TRBD1. The CDR3 totals 13 residues. Germline CDR1 is SGHTA and CDR2 is FQGTGA. J lost 7 bases, V lost 11 bases, and 11 bases had no gene match. As DNA, the CDR3 is TGTGCCTCACGGCGGGAGACAGGGGGTGAAGCTTTCTTT. It yields the protein CASRRETGGEAFF.

This clone was detected a few times. The chain recombines TRBV19 with TRBJ2-3, with TRBD2 identical over 9 bases. The CDR3 runs to 15 residues. Trimming cost V 6 bases and J 5 bases; bases outside gene matches: 9. Germline assignment: CDR1 LNHDA and CDR2 SQIVND (reference sequence). The chain's CDR3 is CASSSPGLAGDTQYF. CDR3 nucleotide sequence: TGTGCCAGTAGCTCCCCGGGACTAGCAGGAGATACGCAGTATTTT.

The chain joins TRBV7-2 to TRBJ2-7; D call uncertain. The V and J ends lost 2 bases and 3 bases respectively, with 11 bases between them. The CDR3 totals 14 residues. Germline-derived CDR1 and CDR2 are SGHTA and FQGNSA. The DNA for the CDR3 is TGTGCCAGCAGCTTAAATATCCCGGTCTACGAGCAGTACTTC. Its protein product is CASSLNIPVYEQYF.

The rearrangement uses TRBV18 and TRBJ1-2; 12 bases line up with TRBD1. This CDR3 is built from 15 residues. With V trimmed by 3 bases and J by 10 bases, 9 bases remained unmatched. The V gene's germline CDR1 is KGHSH and CDR2 LQKENI. The CDR3 spells CASSPSGPGQGAYTF. DNA for the CDR3: TGTGCCAGCTCACCCTCGGGGCCGGGACAGGGGGCCTACACCTTC.

This clone was observed once. The CDR3, as DNA: TGTGCCAGCAGCCTCTTTGGGGGGGTGAACACTGAAGCTTTCTTT. Translated, it gives CASSLFGGVNTEAFF. V and J are TRBV7-3 and TRBJ1-1; tentatively, D is TRBD1 (5 bases). Germline CDR1 is SGHTA and CDR2 is FQGTGA. V dropped 5 bases and J dropped 0 bases, with 13 bases sitting between them. This CDR3 is 15 amino acids long.

In the case of this clone: The sample carries other DNA sequences with the same CDR3. The genes are TRBV19 and TRBJ1-1, with TRBD1 identical over 8 bases. V gave up 6 bases and J gave up 8 bases; unmatched junction bases: 5. Germline V gene sequence: CDR1 LNHDA, CDR2 SQIVND (reference sequence). CDR3 length: 12 amino acids. The CDR3 loop is CASSRTGFEAFF. The DNA for the CDR3 is TGTGCCAGTAGCCGGACAGGGTTCGAAGCTTTCTTT.

V usage is TRBV27 and J usage is TRBJ2-5; no reliable D call. V was shortened by 1 base and J by 4 bases, with 7 bases between the two germline ends. The CDR3 extends over 13 amino acids. CDR1 is MNHEY and CDR2 is SMNVEV in the germline V gene (reference sequence). The CDR3 reads CASSLFPRETQYF. The CDR3 bases are TGTGCCAGCAGTTTATTTCCCCGAGAGACCCAGTACTTC.

V and J are TRBV18 and TRBJ2-6, with 12 bases lining up with TRBD1. This CDR3 is 17 amino acids long. CDR1 KGHSH and CDR2 LQKENI come from the germline V gene. Losses at the gene ends were 5 bases for V and 0 bases for J; bases not matched to a gene: 2. CDR3 amino acids: CASSGTGGASGANVLTF. In nucleotides, the CDR3 is TGTGCCAGCTCAGGGACAGGGGGCGCCTCTGGGGCCAACGTCCTGACTTTC.

The chain combines TRBV10-1 with TRBJ2-5; 7 bases align to TRBD2. The J call may be incorrect, as the DNA end agrees better with TRBJ2-7. The CDR3 covers 14 residues. The germline V gene encodes CDR1 WNHNN and CDR2 SYGVQD (reference sequence). The CDR3 protein is CASSDPSGTYEQYF. The CDR3 region has the DNA TGCGCCAGCAGTGATCCTAGCGGTACCTACGAGCAGTACTTC.

This clone was seen more than once but under ten times. The chain has TRBV11-2 and TRBJ1-4; no firm D call. This CDR3 is built from 15 residues. From germline, CDR1 is SGHAT and CDR2 FQNNGV. Trimming took 1 base from V and 6 from J, leaving 12 bases between them. CDR3 sequence: CASSLGQTMDEKLFF. The CDR3 DNA follows: TGTGCCAGCAGCTTAGGTCAGACTATGGATGAAAAACTGTTTTTT. Using reference TRBV11-2 and TRBJ1-4 for the parts outside the CDR3, the full variable domain is EAGVAQSPRYKIIEKRQSVAFWCNPISGHATLYWYQQILGQGPKLLIQFQNNGVVDDSQLPKDRFSAERLKGVDSTLKIQPAKLEDSAVYLCASSLGQTMDEKLFFGSGTQLSVL.

This chain uses TRBV7-2 with TRBJ1-3; D is perhaps TRBD1 (6 bases). CDR1 and CDR2 (germline): SGHTA, FQGNSA. CDR3 length: 14 amino acids. The V end lost 4 bases, the J end lost 4 bases, and 11 bases lay between the germline ends. The CDR3 sequence: CASSSDSWGNTIYF. CDR3 nucleotide sequence: TGTGCCAGCAGCTCGGACAGCTGGGGAAACACCATATATTTT.

This clone was observed a single time. The V call is TRBV27, the J call TRBJ1-2; 9 positions match TRBD1. With 5 bases clipped from V and 4 bases from J, the junction kept 5 bases outside the gene matches. The CDR3 is 14 residues long. Germline CDR1 MNHEY, CDR2 SMNVEV (reference sequence). The CDR3 here is CASSGGTGSYGYTF. The CDR3 nucleotides are TGTGCCAGCAGTGGGGGGACAGGGAGCTATGGCTACACCTTC.

This clone occurred a few times. The genes are TRBV19 and TRBJ1-2; 9 bases match TRBD1. Germline V gene lookup returns CDR1 LNHDA and CDR2 SQIVND (reference sequence). The length of the CDR3 is 17 residues. With V trimmed by 4 bases and J by 3 bases, 12 bases remained unmatched. The CDR3 sequence: CASSTGTGRLIDYGYTF. Written as DNA, the CDR3 is TGTGCCAGTAGTACCGGGACAGGGAGGTTGATAGACTATGGCTACACCTTC.

The chain employs TRBV6-1 and TRBJ2-5; 7 bases match TRBD1. Germline lookup yields CDR1 MNHNS and CDR2 SASEGT. The V segment lost 6 bases and the J segment 2 bases; nucleotides outside the gene matches: 3. The CDR3 spans 13 residues. For the CDR3, the DNA is TGTGCCAGCAGCTTGGGACAGCAAGAGACCCAGTACTTC. Amino acids: CASSLGQQETQYF.

This chain links TRBV6-1 with TRBJ2-5; maybe TRBD1 (8 bases). This CDR3 has 14 amino acids. V lost 6 bases to trimming and J lost 4 bases, with 15 bases between them. Germline V CDR1 and CDR2: MNHNS, SASEGT. CDR3 in amino acids: CASSQTGGGETQYF. DNA for the CDR3: TGTGCCAGCAGCCAAACAGGGGGGGGAGAGACCCAGTACTTC.

This clone was detected only once. The chain is built from TRBV5-5 and TRBJ2-5; a possible D gene is TRBD1 (6 bases). This CDR3 contains 15 residues. CDR1 SGHKS and CDR2 YYEKEE come from the germline V gene (reference sequence). Trimming removed 2 bases from V and 2 bases from J, with 13 bases in between. CDR3 sequence reads: CASSFRGLVQETQYF. For the CDR3, the DNA is TGTGCCAGCAGCTTTAGGGGGTTAGTACAAGAGACCCAGTACTTC.

The chain links TRBV5-1 to TRBJ2-3; 11 bases align to TRBD2. From germline, CDR1 is SGHRS and CDR2 YFSETQ. The CDR3 totals 15 residues. J was trimmed by 4 bases and V by 5 bases; bases with no gene match: 6. The DNA for the CDR3 is TGCGCCAGCAGTACTACTAGCGGGGGTGCAGATACGCAGTATTTT. This codes for CASSTTSGGADTQYF.

J is TRBJ2-5 and V is TRBV9; the D is unclear. V shed 4 bases and J shed 7 bases, with 11 bases lying between them. The CDR3 covers 12 residues. Per germline, CDR1 SGDLS and CDR2 YYNGEE. CDR3 sequence reads: CASSPRSGTQYF. The CDR3 DNA is TGTGCCAGCAGCCCCCGATCGGGGACCCAGTACTTC.

This clone was observed a single time. This sequence joins TRBV29-1 and TRBJ2-7; D perhaps matches TRBD2 (6 bases). V was cut by 7 bases and J by 7 bases, with 14 bases left in between. In germline, CDR1 is SQVTM, CDR2 ANQGSEA. The CDR3 has 11 amino acids. In DNA, the CDR3 is TGCAGCGCCGGAGACGCGGGAGAGCAGTACTTC. Translation: CSAGDAGEQYF.

With respect to this clone: The same CDR3 can be traced to other DNA sequences in this sample. The CDR3 nucleotides are TGCGCCAGCAGCTTCGGAGATTATGGCTACACCTTC. This sequence encodes CASSFGDYGYTF. V usage is TRBV5-1 and J usage is TRBJ1-2, with D unclear. With 2 bases removed from V and 5 bases from J, the gap between germline ends came to 7 bases. This CDR3 comprises 12 residues. CDR1 and CDR2 (germline): SGHRS, YFSETQ. The complete variable domain, with remaining parts taken from reference TRBV5-1 and TRBJ1-2, reads KAGVTQTPRYLIKTRGQQVTLSCSPISGHRSVSWYQQTPGQGLQFLFEYFSETQRNKGNFPGRFSGRQFSNSRSEMNVSTLELGDSALYLCASSFGDYGYTFGSGTRLTVV.